This T cell receptor beta chain was sequenced in a study of T cell responses to AZD1222 COVID-19 vaccine. Turning to the study itself: Samples with a second dose at about 4 or about 12 weeks were pooled together.

TCRdb's copy holds only in-frame clones and misses some; the assay was immunoSEQ multiplex PCR. The data show approximately 150,000 clones, about nine tenths seen once. The CDR3 sequence is 13 residues long. Losses at the gene ends were 1 base for V and 9 bases for J; bases not matched to a gene: 2. CDR1 SGHDN and CDR2 FVKESK come from the germline V gene. Study-wide points: The peak T cell response came first, and repertoires were sampled only after it. Dominant at 160-218 and 743-854, vaccine-associated CD4 TCRs also spanned spike.

A remark on this clone: What it binds is not known.

The clonotype comes from an adult in good health. The chain couples TRBV14 to TRBJ2-1; 8 nucleotides agree with TRBD1. The sequencing used peripheral blood, collected on day 0 of AZD1222 vaccination. The CDR3 sequence is CASSQADRGEQFF. DNA for the CDR3: TGTGCCAGCAGCCAAGCAGACAGGGGTGAGCAGTTCTTC.